This TCR beta chain came from a study of identical twins. Study results and caveats: The study found weaker excess twin sharing in beta out-of-frame sequences. A lower insertion count was a feature of abundant cord blood beta clonotypes, with no such feature in memory repertoires.

The CDR3 runs 15 residues. CDR1 is MNHEY and CDR2 is SVGAGI in the germline V gene. Trimming removed 2 bases from V and 1 base from J, with 9 bases in between. TCRdb called the 5' RACE reads again in MiXCR, with one record for every CDR3 protein. The sample holds hundreds of thousands of distinct CDR3 sequences, around 5.7% seen once. In this sample, this clonotype turned up many times. Its antigen is not known. This chain connects TRBV6-5 to TRBJ1-5; D call uncertain. This sequence originates from a man aged 18 to 35 in good health. The material sequenced was naive T cells sorted from blood. The CDR3 nucleotides read TGTGCCAGCAGTTACGTTGGGAAGAGCAATCAGCCCCAGCATTTT. Amino acid sequence: CASSYVGKSNQPQHF.